Presented here are 21 T cell receptor beta chains from one specimen sequenced in a study of T cell changes during pregnancy in multiple sclerosis. Here immunoSEQ multiplex PCR was the method, and the copy in TCRdb shows in-frame clones only, minus some. The table records tens of thousands of clones, 92% of them present only once. The sequences come from peripheral blood, collected in the third trimester of pregnancy. These receptors all stem from a female donor in good health, enrolled as a control in a pregnancy study.

J is TRBJ2-5 and V is TRBV20-1; no clear D gene. The CDR3 totals 11 residues. The V end was cut by 4 bases, the J end by 2 bases, with 5 bases between. The germline V gene has CDR1 DFQATT and CDR2 SNEGSKA (reference sequence). The CDR3 DNA follows: TGCAGTGCTACCTTACAAGAGACCCAGTACTTC. This codes for CSATLQETQYF.

The rearrangement links TRBV15 to TRBJ2-2; D remains ambiguous. The germline gives CDR1 LNHNV, CDR2 YYDKDF (reference sequence). This CDR3 contains 11 residues. V was shortened by 8 bases and J by 3 bases, with 4 bases between the two germline ends. CDR3 in DNA: TGTGCCACCTCGTACACCGGGGAGCTGTTTTTT. Protein sequence: CATSYTGELFF.

The chain carries TRBV5-1 and TRBJ2-1; 14 bases line up with TRBD2. Germline-derived CDR1 and CDR2 are SGHRS and YFSETQ. J lost 5 bases, V lost 5 bases, and 6 bases had no gene match. The CDR3 is made up of 16 amino acids. The CDR3 coding sequence is TGCGCCAGCAGTAGCGTGACTAGCGGGAGGGACAATGAGCAGTTCTTC. Its protein product is CASSSVTSGRDNEQFF.

V usage is TRBV4-3 and J usage is TRBJ2-3; TRBD2 agrees at 7 bases. Per the germline V gene, CDR1 is LGHNA and CDR2 is YSLEER. The CDR3 runs 15 residues. The V and J ends lost 5 bases and 2 bases, in that order; junction bases with no gene match: 7. Here the CDR3 DNA reads TGCGCCAGCAGCGGAGGGACTAAGTACACAGATACGCAGTATTTT. It codes for CASSGGTKYTDTQYF.

This CDR3 is CASSGTLGGGKEYF. The CDR3 nucleotides read TGTGCCAGCAGCGGGACTTTGGGGGGAGGGAAGGAGTACTTC. This chain links TRBV9 with TRBJ2-7, with 7 bases matching TRBD2. The CDR3 spans 14 residues. The germline V gene has CDR1 SGDLS and CDR2 YYNGEE. J lost 11 bases, V lost 3 bases, and 14 bases had no gene match. The full variable domain, in which reference TRBV9 and TRBJ2-7 provide the parts outside the CDR3, is DSGVTQTPKHLITATGQRVTLRCSPRSGDLSVYWYQQSLDQGLQFLIQYYNGEERAKGNILERFSAQQFPDLHSELNLSSLELGDSALYFCASSGTLGGGKEYFGPGTRLTVT.

In this sample, this clone turned up once. CDR3 in DNA: TGTGCCAGCAGCTTCTCCCGAGGGGGACAGAGCTACTATGGCTACACCTTC. Translating gives CASSFSRGGQSYYGYTF. This chain links TRBV7-2 with TRBJ1-2; 7 nucleotides align to TRBD1. Germline V CDR1 and CDR2: SGHTA, FQGNSA. The CDR3 consists of 17 residues. J was trimmed by 3 bases and V by 3 bases; bases with no gene match: 13.

DNA of the CDR3: TGTGCTATCTCTTTGCGGGGTCCCTGGACCGGGGAGCTGTTTTTT. This translates into CAISLRGPWTGELFF. The chain has TRBV6-5 and TRBJ2-2, with D maybe TRBD2 (6 bases). Per the germline V gene, CDR1 is MNHEY and CDR2 is SVGAGI. This CDR3 region has 15 residues.

Concerning this clone: The same CDR3 arises from other DNA sequences in this sample as well. The rearrangement joins TRBV7-2 to TRBJ1-1; D gene uncertain. V was cut by 3 bases and J by 4 bases, with 15 bases left in between. The length of the CDR3 is 15 residues. CDR1 is SGHTA and CDR2 is FQGNSA in the germline V gene. CDR3 protein: CASSFGPQRSTEAFF. In nucleotides, the CDR3 is TGTGCCAGCAGCTTCGGCCCTCAGCGGAGCACTGAAGCTTTCTTT.

CDR3 DNA sequence: TGTGCCAGCAGCTTAGCACAGAGTAATTCACCCCTCCACTTT. Its translation is CASSLAQSNSPLHF. The V gene is TRBV7-2, the J gene TRBJ1-6; D not resolved. CDR1 and CDR2 (germline): SGHTA, FQGNSA. V was cut by 0 bases and J by 6 bases, with 6 bases left in between. CDR3 size: 14 residues. Using reference TRBV7-2 and TRBJ1-6 for the parts outside the CDR3, the full variable domain is GAGVSQSPSNKVTEKGKDVELRCDPISGHTALYWYRQSLGQGLEFLIYFQGNSAPDKSGLPSDRFSAERTGGSVSTLTIQRTQQEDSAVYLCASSLAQSNSPLHFGNGTRLTVT.

This chain links TRBV6-7 with TRBJ2-1; 14 bases agree with TRBD2. TRBV6-7 is sorted into the ORF group, with uncertain function. CDR3 length: 16 amino acids. The V gene end was trimmed by 6 bases and the J gene end by 7 bases; junction bases not matched to a gene: 8. The CDR3 loop is CASRAGLAGDQNEQFF. DNA for the CDR3: TGTGCCAGCAGGGCGGGACTAGCGGGAGATCAGAATGAGCAGTTCTTC.

This clone was seen just once. The chain joins TRBV11-3 to TRBJ2-1, with 10 nucleotides matching TRBD2. The CDR3 totals 15 residues. Per the germline V gene, CDR1 is SGHNT and CDR2 is YENEEA. The V segment lost 3 bases and the J segment 5 bases; nucleotides outside the gene matches: 4. The chain's CDR3 is CASSLRTSGNNEQFF. In nucleotides, the CDR3 is TGTGCCAGCAGCTTGCGAACTAGCGGGAACAATGAGCAGTTCTTC.

The CDR3 here is CASSVEAGIRGYTF. In nucleotides, the CDR3 is TGTGCCAGCAGCGTCGAAGCAGGGATCAGGGGCTACACCTTC. The rearrangement joins TRBV9 to TRBJ1-2, with D possibly being TRBD1 (5 bases). CDR1 and CDR2 from the germline V gene are SGDLS and YYNGEE. The CDR3 extends over 14 amino acids. V was cut by 2 bases and J by 8 bases, with 16 bases left in between.

The chain couples TRBV15 to TRBJ2-5; D gene ambiguous. The CDR3 length is 11 residues. Trimming left V 3 bases short and J 7 bases short, with 6 bases between. CDR1 and CDR2 from the germline V gene are LNHNV and YYDKDF (reference sequence). This CDR3 is CATSRTGTQYF. In DNA, the CDR3 is TGTGCCACCAGCAGGACGGGGACCCAGTACTTC.

The chain has TRBV5-1 and TRBJ2-7; 9 positions agree with TRBD1. This CDR3 has 14 residues. Germline V gene lookup returns CDR1 SGHRS and CDR2 YFSETQ. The V segment lost 6 bases and the J segment 4 bases; nucleotides outside the gene matches: 8. The DNA for the CDR3 is TGCGCCAGCACCCGGACAGGGGAAAGGTACGAGCAGTACTTC. It yields the protein CASTRTGERYEQYF.

CDR3 sequence (DNA): TGTGCCAGCTTAGGAGGGGAGACCGGAAACACCATATATTTT. It codes for CASLGGETGNTIYF. The chain joins TRBV6-5 to TRBJ1-3; possible D gene TRBD1, 5 bases. The CDR3 is 14 residues long. V lost 8 bases to trimming and J lost 4 bases, with 15 bases between them. The germline CDR1 and CDR2 sequences are MNHEY and SVGAGI.

In this sample, this clone turned up once. This chain joins TRBV5-1 and TRBJ2-1, with a possible D match to TRBD2 (6 bases). V lost 4 bases and J lost 6, with 14 bases in between. Germline values: CDR1 SGHRS, CDR2 YFSETQ. The CDR3 loop spans 14 amino acids. Here the CDR3 reads CASSPGGILNEQFF. The CDR3 bases are TGCGCCAGCAGCCCCGGCGGGATTCTCAATGAGCAGTTCTTC.

With regard to this clone: Other DNA variants within this sample encode the same CDR3. This chain connects TRBV19 to TRBJ1-6; perhaps TRBD1 as D (6 bases). Deletions cut 6 bases from V and 13 bases from J, with 13 bases between. CDR3 size: 12 residues. In germline, CDR1 is LNHDA, CDR2 SQIVND (reference sequence). The CDR3 reads CASREGGAPLHF. In DNA, the CDR3 is TGTGCCAGTAGGGAAGGGGGGGCGCCCCTCCACTTT.

The chain links TRBV28 to TRBJ2-2; no clear D. The CDR3 is 11 amino acids. Trimming left V 8 bases short and J 6 bases short, with 7 bases between. CDR1 is MDHEN, CDR2 SYDVKM, per germline. The CDR3 DNA follows: TGTGCCAGCTCCCGGGCCGGGGAGCTGTTTTTT. Amino acid sequence: CASSRAGELFF.

V is TRBV5-4 and J is TRBJ1-3; D unresolved. CDR3 size: 15 residues. Deletions cut 4 bases from V and 0 bases from J, with 11 bases between. Germline CDR1 SGHNT, CDR2 YYREEE (reference sequence). CDR3: CASSPGGSSGNTIYF. The CDR3 coding sequence is TGTGCCAGCAGCCCTGGAGGCAGCTCTGGAAACACCATATATTTT.

The rearrangement links TRBV4-1 to TRBJ1-1, with D possibly matching TRBD1 (5 bases). The CDR3 contains 16 residues. V dropped 3 bases and J dropped 1 base, with 15 bases sitting between them. From germline, CDR1 is MGHRA and CDR2 YSYEKL. CDR3 amino acids: CASSQILRASNTEAFF. The CDR3, as DNA: TGCGCCAGCAGCCAGATTCTCAGGGCCTCGAACACTGAAGCTTTCTTT.

The gene calls are TRBV2 and TRBJ1-1; D is possibly TRBD1 (6 bases). CDR1 and CDR2 from the germline V gene are SNHLY and FYNNEI. The V end was cut by 6 bases, the J end by 6 bases, with 11 bases between. The length of the CDR3 is 12 residues. CDR3 sequence: CASRLQGPEAFF. The CDR3 nucleotides are TGTGCCAGCAGGCTTCAGGGGCCTGAAGCTTTCTTT.